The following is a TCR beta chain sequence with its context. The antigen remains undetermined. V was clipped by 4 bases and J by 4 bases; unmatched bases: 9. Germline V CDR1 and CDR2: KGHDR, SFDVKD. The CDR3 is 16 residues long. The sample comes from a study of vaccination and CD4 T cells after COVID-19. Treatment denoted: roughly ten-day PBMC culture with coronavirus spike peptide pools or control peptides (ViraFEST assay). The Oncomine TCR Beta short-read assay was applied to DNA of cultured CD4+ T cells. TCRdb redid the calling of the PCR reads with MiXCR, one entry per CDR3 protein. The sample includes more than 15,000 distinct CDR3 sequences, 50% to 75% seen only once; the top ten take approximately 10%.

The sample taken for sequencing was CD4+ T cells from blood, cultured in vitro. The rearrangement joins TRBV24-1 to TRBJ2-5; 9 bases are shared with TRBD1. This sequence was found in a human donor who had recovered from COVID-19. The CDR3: CATSDLGQGIGETQYF. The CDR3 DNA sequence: TGTGCCACCAGTGACCTGGGACAGGGTATCGGAGAGACCCAGTACTTC.